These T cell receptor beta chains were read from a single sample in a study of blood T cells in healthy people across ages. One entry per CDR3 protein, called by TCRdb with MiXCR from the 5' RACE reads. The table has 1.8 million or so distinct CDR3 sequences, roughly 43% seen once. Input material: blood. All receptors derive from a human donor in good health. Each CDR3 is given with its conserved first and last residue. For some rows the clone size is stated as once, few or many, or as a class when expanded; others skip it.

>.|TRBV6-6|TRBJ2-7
CASSYWQRSSYEQYF
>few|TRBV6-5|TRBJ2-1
CASSSNVGKQFF
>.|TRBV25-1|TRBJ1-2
CASTQPGQGNGYTF
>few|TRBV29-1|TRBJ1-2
CSVEGTPDREYGYTF
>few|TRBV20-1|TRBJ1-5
CSASAGMGSQPQHF
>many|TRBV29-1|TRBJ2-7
CSVVRGYEQYF
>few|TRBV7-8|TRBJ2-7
CASSLDRSFTYEQYF
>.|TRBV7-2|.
CASSLHLAADTQYF
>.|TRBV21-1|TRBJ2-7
CASSKALGHEQYF
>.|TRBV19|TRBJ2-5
CASSDTPRTATQYF
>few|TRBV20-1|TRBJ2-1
CSARTGETYNEQFF
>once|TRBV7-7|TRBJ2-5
CAGSQGFQETQYF
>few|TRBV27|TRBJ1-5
CASKSSGGAGNQPQHF
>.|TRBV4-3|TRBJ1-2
CASSPERGGYGYTF
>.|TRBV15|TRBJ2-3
CATSRGLAGGNTQYF
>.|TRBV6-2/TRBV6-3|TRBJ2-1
CASSYPAGGYNEQFF
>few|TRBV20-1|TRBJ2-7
CSARNPLVAGASSYEQYF
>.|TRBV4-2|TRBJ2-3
CASSQARGEDTQYF
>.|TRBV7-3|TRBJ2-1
CASSLRGGGAIRSYNEQFF
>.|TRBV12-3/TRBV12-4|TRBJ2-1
CASTLGAGGHNEQFF
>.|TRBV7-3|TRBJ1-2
CASSLQGEVGGYTF
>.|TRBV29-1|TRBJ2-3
CSVGSGLSTDTQYF
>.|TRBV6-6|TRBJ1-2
CASTFQPGLNYGYTF
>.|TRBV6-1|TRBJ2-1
CASSEVRGLAGGSYNEQFF
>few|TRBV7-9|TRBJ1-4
CASSLMPGGQLDEKLFF
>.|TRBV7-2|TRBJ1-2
CASSLRSGDYGYTF
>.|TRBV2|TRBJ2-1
CASSEVLIAGGGNEQFF
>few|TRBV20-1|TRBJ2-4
CSARVVGIQYF
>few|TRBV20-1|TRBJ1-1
CSATRDRAEDTEAFF
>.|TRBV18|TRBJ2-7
CASRGQGSDEQYF
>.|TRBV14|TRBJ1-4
CASSQVGRAYNEKLFF